The 32 T cell receptor beta chains listed next were all sequenced from one sample in a study of multiple sclerosis patients with progressive multifocal leukoencephalopathy. Profiling relied on immunoSEQ multiplex PCR, and the TCRdb table lists in-frame clones only, not all of them. The table records about 30,000 clones, roughly 86% of them present only once. As to time point: 6 months of natalizumab therapy. The specimen comprised PBMCs, sampled from a patient treated with natalizumab. These receptors all come from a human donor with multiple sclerosis.

V is TRBV5-6 and J is TRBJ2-7; 12 nucleotides align to TRBD2. The CDR3 loop spans 19 amino acids. The V gene end was trimmed by 5 bases and the J gene end by 3 bases; junction bases not matched to a gene: 18. Germline loops: CDR1 SGHDT, CDR2 YYEEEE. The CDR3 sequence: CASSPTSGLAGGPSYEQYF. The CDR3 bases are TGTGCCAGCAGTCCAACCTCCGGGCTAGCGGGAGGGCCTAGCTACGAGCAGTACTTC.

This clone was seen a handful of times. The chain joins TRBV28 to TRBJ1-5; TRBD1 is a possible D gene (6 bases). The germline gives CDR1 MDHEN, CDR2 SYDVKM. The V end was cut by 8 bases, the J end by 5 bases, with 19 bases between. The CDR3 covers 15 residues. The CDR3 protein is CASQPAGQPYQPQHF. In DNA, the CDR3 is TGTGCCAGCCAACCCGCCGGACAGCCTTATCAGCCCCAGCATTTT.

This sequence joins TRBV7-9 and TRBJ2-6; D gene uncertain. With 5 bases removed from V and 0 bases from J, the gap between germline ends came to 8 bases. Looked up from germline, CDR1 is SEHNR and CDR2 is FQNEAQ (reference sequence). This CDR3 contains 15 residues. CDR3 nucleotide sequence: TGTGCCAGCAGCAAGGATGGCTCTGGGGCCAACGTCCTGACTTTC. This sequence encodes CASSKDGSGANVLTF.

V gene TRBV19 combines with J gene TRBJ2-5, with unresolved D. Trimming took 6 bases from V and 2 from J, leaving 10 bases between them. CDR1 LNHDA and CDR2 SQIVND come from the germline V gene (reference sequence). The length of the CDR3 is 13 residues. The CDR3: CASSVQRQETQYF. CDR3 coding DNA: TGTGCCAGTAGCGTGCAGCGTCAAGAGACCCAGTACTTC.

The chain carries TRBV10-2 and TRBJ1-1; the D is unclear. The CDR3 consists of 15 residues. V lost 3 bases and J lost 3, with 14 bases in between. CDR1 WSHSY and CDR2 SAAADI come from the germline V gene. The CDR3 protein is CASSDISALYTEAFF. As DNA, the CDR3 is TGCGCCAGCAGTGATATATCTGCACTATACACTGAAGCTTTCTTT.

The genes are TRBV14 and TRBJ2-7; D is possibly TRBD2 (6 bases). Germline values: CDR1 SGHDN, CDR2 FVKESK. This CDR3 is built from 15 residues. Trimming took off 3 bases at V and 0 bases at J, with 12 bases between the two ends. The CDR3 here is CASSHGGTLSYEQYF. The CDR3 bases are TGTGCCAGCAGCCACGGGGGAACCCTCTCCTACGAGCAGTACTTC.

Worth noting for this clone: This specimen includes other DNA sequences encoding the same CDR3. The V gene is TRBV15, the J gene TRBJ2-7, with D possibly called TRBD1 or TRBD2 (5 bases each). With 3 bases removed from V and 0 bases from J, the gap between germline ends came to 9 bases. Germline-derived CDR1 and CDR2 are LNHNV and YYDKDF (reference sequence). The CDR3 contains 14 residues. The CDR3 DNA reads TGTGCCACCAGCAGGGCTGGGGGCTCCTACGAGCAGTACTTC. As protein: CATSRAGGSYEQYF.

This clone appeared once. This chain connects TRBV6-5 to TRBJ2-5; 11 positions match TRBD1. Near its end, the DNA agrees better with TRBJ2-7, so the J call may be wrong. From germline, CDR1 is MNHEY and CDR2 SVGAGI. The CDR3 is 14 amino acids. The CDR3 reads CASRGRDRGNEQYF. The CDR3 region has the DNA TGTGCCAGCCGCGGTAGGGACAGGGGGAACGAGCAGTACTTC.

The rearrangement uses TRBV2 and TRBJ1-5; D remains unclear. The V end was cut by 7 bases, the J end by 6 bases, with 16 bases between. This CDR3 is 14 amino acids long. The germline V gene has CDR1 SNHLY and CDR2 FYNNEI. CDR3 DNA sequence: TGTGCCAGCACGGCGGTCAAGTCGGGTCAGCCCCAGCATTTT. It encodes CASTAVKSGQPQHF.

The chain recombines TRBV28 with TRBJ2-1, with TRBD1 identical over 7 bases. In germline, CDR1 is MDHEN, CDR2 SYDVKM. CDR3 length equals 14 residues. V trimming: 6 bases; J trimming: 5 bases; junction bases outside the gene matches: 7. CDR3 protein: CASSTLGQHNEQFF. The CDR3, as DNA: TGTGCCAGCAGCACCTTGGGACAGCACAATGAGCAGTTCTTC.

The chain joins TRBV15 to TRBJ2-7; D is perhaps TRBD2 (7 bases). Germline loops: CDR1 LNHNV, CDR2 YYDKDF (reference sequence). This CDR3 comprises 14 residues. Trimming stripped 0 bases from V and 6 bases from J, with 12 bases between. This CDR3 reads CATSRDQGRGEQYF. The CDR3 DNA sequence: TGTGCCACCAGCAGAGATCAGGGGAGGGGCGAGCAGTACTTC.

This clone was seen once. The V and J genes are TRBV13 and TRBJ2-1, with TRBD2 as a possible D gene (6 bases). Germline CDR1 and CDR2: PRHDT and FYEKMQ (reference sequence). This CDR3 is 15 amino acids long. V was pared by 5 bases and J by 6 bases, with 17 bases between. The CDR3 here is CASSDPGTHVNEQFF. DNA of the CDR3: TGTGCCAGCAGCGATCCGGGGACTCACGTCAATGAGCAGTTCTTC.

In its sample, this clone was seen a few times. The chain combines TRBV5-6 with TRBJ2-3; D gene ambiguous. V lost 4 bases and J 6 bases, leaving 12 bases between the germline ends. Per germline, CDR1 SGHDT and CDR2 YYEEEE. This CDR3 is built from 13 residues. The CDR3 loop is CASSPQIVDTQYF. The CDR3 DNA reads as TGTGCCAGCAGCCCTCAAATAGTGGATACGCAGTATTTT.

The chain couples TRBV7-9 to TRBJ2-7, with D perhaps assigned TRBD1 or TRBD2 (5 bases each). This CDR3 region has 17 residues. CDR1 and CDR2 from the germline V gene are SEHNR and FQNEAQ (reference sequence). Trimming shortened V by 1 base and J by 1 base, and 17 bases separated the two germline ends. In DNA form, the CDR3 reads TGTGCCAGCAGCTTAGGGTTAGCTGTGGGGGTATCCTACGAGCAGTACTTC. Its protein is CASSLGLAVGVSYEQYF.

The gene calls are TRBV10-1 and TRBJ2-1; D remains unclear. From germline, CDR1 is WNHNN and CDR2 SYGVQD (reference sequence). The CDR3 runs 9 residues. Trimming shortened V by 8 bases and J by 4 bases, and 0 bases separated the two germline ends. CDR3 amino acids: CASYNEQFF. The CDR3 region has the DNA TGCGCCAGCTACAATGAGCAGTTCTTC.

This clone occurred a few times. Other DNA sequences from this sample encode an identical CDR3 as well. The chain uses TRBV19 and TRBJ1-1; no clear D. V was shortened by 5 bases and J by 0 bases, with 7 bases between the two germline ends. The CDR3 contains 13 residues. Germline loops: CDR1 LNHDA, CDR2 SQIVND (reference sequence). CDR3 DNA sequence: TGTGCCAGTAGTCGAGCGCTGAACACTGAAGCTTTCTTT. Amino acids: CASSRALNTEAFF.

This clone was detected only once. The chain is built from TRBV6-5 and TRBJ2-7; no clear D. V lost 0 bases and J 0 bases, leaving 9 bases between the germline ends. Germline values: CDR1 MNHEY, CDR2 SVGAGI. The CDR3 length is 15 residues. DNA of the CDR3: TGTGCCAGCAGTTACTCGTACACCTACTCCTACGAGCAGTACTTC. Its translation is CASSYSYTYSYEQYF.

This chain joins TRBV27 and TRBJ1-2; D might be TRBD1 (5 bases). Germline V gene data show CDR1 as MNHEY and CDR2 as SMNVEV (reference sequence). CDR3 length: 15 residues. Trimming cost V 7 bases and J 8 bases, with 23 bases left between them. Here the CDR3 DNA reads TGTGCCAGCACTTACCTCCAAGGGGTCGGGATCGGCTACACCTTC. This gives the protein CASTYLQGVGIGYTF.

This chain connects TRBV28 to TRBJ2-1; 8 bases are a match to TRBD2. CDR1 MDHEN and CDR2 SYDVKM come from the germline V gene. V shed 6 bases, J shed 5 bases, and the junction held 9 bases outside the gene matches. CDR3 length: 15 residues. The CDR3 region is CASSSLLAGHNEQFF. In nucleotides, the CDR3 is TGTGCCAGCAGCTCCTTGCTAGCGGGCCACAATGAGCAGTTCTTC.

The rearrangement joins TRBV6-5 to TRBJ1-6; 10 positions match TRBD1. V trimming: 6 bases; J trimming: 8 bases; junction bases outside the gene matches: 4. There are 14 residues in the CDR3. CDR1 and CDR2 from the germline V gene are MNHEY and SVGAGI. CDR3 residues: CASRAGTGDSPLHF. Here the CDR3 DNA reads TGTGCCAGCAGGGCCGGGACAGGGGATTCACCCCTCCACTTT.

The chain uses TRBV4-3 and TRBJ2-1; D ambiguous. Germline loops: CDR1 LGHNA, CDR2 YSLEER. This CDR3 spans 17 amino acids. Deletions cut 0 bases from V and 0 bases from J, with 12 bases between. Here the CDR3 reads CASSQEATKYSYNEQFF. The CDR3 DNA reads as TGCGCCAGCAGCCAAGAAGCTACCAAATACTCCTACAATGAGCAGTTCTTC.

The chain joins TRBV14 to TRBJ1-2; no clear D gene. The CDR3 extends over 15 amino acids. Trimming cost V 3 bases and J 0 bases, with 11 bases left between them. Germline V lookup: CDR1 SGHDN, CDR2 FVKESK. The CDR3 is CASSQVAGTNYGYTF. CDR3 in DNA: TGTGCCAGCAGCCAGGTCGCTGGGACTAACTATGGCTACACCTTC.

This chain uses TRBV14 with TRBJ2-1, with D possibly TRBD1 on 5 matching bases. Trimming pared 1 base from V and 3 bases from J, leaving 10 bases between. Germline V lookup: CDR1 SGHDN, CDR2 FVKESK. This CDR3 has 15 amino acids. The CDR3 coding sequence is TGTGCCAGCAGCCAAGCAGGGCTGGTCTACAATGAGCAGTTCTTC. Amino acid sequence: CASSQAGLVYNEQFF.

The chain employs TRBV7-8 and TRBJ2-1; no clear D gene. The V and J ends lost 5 bases and 5 bases respectively, with 13 bases between them. Germline assignment: CDR1 SGHVS and CDR2 FQNEAQ. The CDR3 has 14 residues. CDR3 in amino acids: CASSPRTVNNEQFF. In DNA form, the CDR3 reads TGTGCCAGCAGCCCCCGAACAGTCAACAATGAGCAGTTCTTC. The whole variable domain, filled in from reference TRBV7-8 and TRBJ2-1, reads GAGVSQSPRYKVAKRGQDVALRCDPISGHVSLFWYQQALGQGPEFLTYFQNEAQLDKSGLPSDRFFAERPEGSVSTLKIQRTQQEDSAVYLCASSPRTVNNEQFFGPGTRLTVL.

The genes are TRBV10-1 and TRBJ2-2; perhaps D is TRBD1 or TRBD2 (5 bases each). V was clipped by 6 bases and J by 5 bases, with 13 bases between them. Germline CDR1 WNHNN, CDR2 SYGVQD (reference sequence). CDR3 size: 14 residues. The DNA for the CDR3 is TGCGCCAGCAGGGCGGGCGAGGGGACCGGGGAGCTGTTTTTT. Encoded protein: CASRAGEGTGELFF.

The genes are TRBV7-2 and TRBJ2-7; D remains ambiguous. The CDR3 covers 13 residues. Germline V CDR1 and CDR2: SGHTA, FQGNSA. Trimming removed 0 bases from V and 6 bases from J, with 9 bases in between. CDR3 sequence: CASSLAVSFEQYF. In nucleotides, the CDR3 is TGTGCCAGCAGCTTAGCGGTCTCGTTCGAGCAGTACTTC.

CDR3 nucleotide sequence: TGTGCCAGCAGCGGCGGGACTAGCGGGACTCCCTACGAGCAGTACTTC. Amino acid sequence: CASSGGTSGTPYEQYF. The rearrangement links TRBV5-4 to TRBJ2-7, with 13 bases matching TRBD2. V was clipped by 4 bases and J by 2 bases; unmatched bases: 6. The CDR3 has 16 residues. Germline assignment: CDR1 SGHNT and CDR2 YYREEE (reference sequence). The full variable domain, in which reference TRBV5-4 and TRBJ2-7 provide the parts outside the CDR3, is ETGVTQSPTHLIKTRGQQVTLRCSSQSGHNTVSWYQQALGQGPQFIFQYYREEENGRGNFPPRFSGLQFPNYSSELNVNALELDDSALYLCASSGGTSGTPYEQYFGPGTRLTVT.

This clone has only one observation. The rearrangement links TRBV6-5 to TRBJ1-2; TRBD1 might be the D (5 bases). Trimming left V 2 bases short and J 8 bases short, with 15 bases between. Germline CDR1 MNHEY, CDR2 SVGAGI. The CDR3 has 14 residues. CDR3 amino acids: CASSYIIGGGGYTF. The CDR3 DNA is TGTGCCAGCAGTTACATAATCGGGGGTGGAGGCTACACCTTC.

The rearrangement uses TRBV19 and TRBJ1-4; 9 bases match TRBD1. Germline CDR1 and CDR2: LNHDA and SQIVND (reference sequence). The CDR3 spans 17 residues. After removal of 3 bases from V and 5 bases from J, the junction contained 10 bases not matched to a gene. The CDR3 DNA follows: TGTGCCAGTAGTATTGGACAGGGGAAGGCGCAAAATGAAAAACTGTTTTTT. Amino acids: CASSIGQGKAQNEKLFF.

This chain links TRBV7-2 with TRBJ2-1, with 7 bases fitting TRBD2. The CDR3 extends over 12 amino acids. After removal of 1 base from V and 15 bases from J, the junction contained 6 bases not matched to a gene. Germline CDR1 reads SGHTA; CDR2 reads FQGNSA. CDR3 nucleotides: TGTGCCAGCAGCTTAGACCCGGGAGGTCGGTTCTTC. Translating gives CASSLDPGGRFF.

This chain uses TRBV2 with TRBJ2-7, with 8 bases that match TRBD2. The junction had 8 bases not matched to a gene; V was cut back by 7 bases and J by 6 bases. The CDR3 extends over 13 amino acids. The germline CDR1 and CDR2 sequences are SNHLY and FYNNEI. The CDR3 sequence: CASTAGGLGEQYF. The CDR3 DNA follows: TGTGCCAGCACGGCGGGGGGCTTGGGCGAGCAGTACTTC.

V gene TRBV19 combines with J gene TRBJ1-2, with 11 bases aligning to TRBD1. V shed 5 bases, J shed 9 bases, and the junction held 5 bases outside the gene matches. CDR1 is LNHDA, CDR2 SQIVND, per germline (reference sequence). This CDR3 has 13 amino acids. The CDR3 DNA follows: TGTGCCAGTAGTCCGGGACAGGGGGTCCGCTACACCTTC. Residues: CASSPGQGVRYTF.